This T cell receptor beta chain stems from a study of CD8+ T cells in alopecia areata. Indicated treatment: oral pan-JAK inhibitor, 5-10 mg twice daily. Sequencing used cDNA as its template, made by extracting RNA and reverse transcribing it. The protocol was immunoSEQ multiplex PCR, while the TCRdb copy is restricted to in-frame clones and leaves out a portion. This table holds hundreds of thousands of clones, more than 55% found once. The TCR was taken from a human donor with alopecia areata. This specimen consisted of CD4+ T cells sorted from blood, obtained at approximately week 42, from a patient treated with tofacitinib.

The CDR3 here is CSVSTSGEYEQYF. DNA for the CDR3: TGCAGCGTTTCTACTAGCGGGGAGTACGAGCAGTACTTC. The chain recombines TRBV29-1 with TRBJ2-7; TRBD2 matches at 10 bases. Per germline, CDR1 SQVTM and CDR2 ANQGSEA. This CDR3 is built from 13 residues. J was trimmed by 4 bases and V by 5 bases; bases with no gene match: 5.